The next 18 T cell receptor beta chains were all read from a single sample in a study of OX40 agonist ivuxolimab in advanced cancers. Library preparation was by the immunoSEQ multiplex PCR assay. TCRdb's version of the immuneACCESS table is confined to in-frame rearrangements and falls short of the full clone set. An unresolved V gene accounts for under half of the shortfall where checked; the remainder is of unknown origin. This sample is represented by around 44,000 clones; around nine tenths of them were singletons. The ten largest make up roughly 36% of the sample. The sequences come from CD4+ or CD8+ T cells sorted from blood, collected in a trial of the OX40 agonist ivuxolimab. The receptor source for this set is an adult with an advanced solid tumor such as melanoma, head and neck, liver or kidney cancer.

The CDR3 sequence is CASIDRRTDTQYF. The CDR3 DNA is TGTGCCAGCATCGACAGGCGCACAGATACGCAGTATTTT. The genes are TRBV5-4 and TRBJ2-3, with D perhaps matching TRBD1 (6 bases). The CDR3 has 13 residues. V lost 6 bases, J lost 1 base, and 9 bases lay in between. Germline V gives CDR1 SGHNT, CDR2 YYREEE (reference sequence).

The rearrangement links TRBV12-2 to TRBJ2-7; TRBD2 was called by the table and not checked on the DNA. TRBV12-2 is termed a pseudogene. The CDR3 has 16 residues. CDR3 protein: CASRLDQREDLYEQYF. The CDR3 nucleotides read TGTGCAAGTCGCTTAGACCAGCGGGAGGACCTCTACGAGCAGTACTTC.

This chain connects TRBV9 to TRBJ2-1, with 13 nucleotides matching TRBD2. The CDR3 extends over 16 amino acids. Germline CDR1 is SGDLS and CDR2 is YYNGEE. V lost 0 bases, J lost 7 bases, and 4 bases stayed unmatched. The CDR3 reads CASSVATSGRGNEQFF. CDR3 nucleotide sequence: TGTGCCAGCAGCGTAGCTACTAGCGGGAGGGGTAATGAGCAGTTCTTC.

The J gene is TRBJ2-7, the V gene TRBV5-1; a possible D gene is TRBD2 (6 bases). This CDR3 spans 17 amino acids. Trimming removed 0 bases at V and 0 bases at J, with 16 bases between. Germline V lookup: CDR1 SGHRS, CDR2 YFSETQ. CDR3: CASSLGLGTAASYEQYF. In DNA, the CDR3 is TGCGCCAGCAGCTTGGGCCTCGGGACTGCGGCCTCCTACGAGCAGTACTTC.

This clone was recorded only once. This chain uses TRBV9 with TRBJ1-1, with D possibly being TRBD1 (6 bases). The CDR3 length is 15 residues. Between the trimmed V and J ends, which lost 2 bases and 4 bases, there was a span of 15 bases. CDR1 SGDLS and CDR2 YYNGEE come from the germline V gene. In DNA form, the CDR3 reads TGTGCCAGCAGCGTGAGGGCAGGGGTAGGCACTGAAGCTTTCTTT. Its translation is CASSVRAGVGTEAFF.

V is TRBV9 and J is TRBJ2-2; D is possibly TRBD2 (7 bases). Germline CDR1 is SGDLS and CDR2 is YYNGEE. With 2 bases removed from V and 4 bases from J, the gap between germline ends came to 15 bases. The CDR3 extends over 16 amino acids. In DNA form, the CDR3 reads TGTGCCAGCAGCGTGTTTGCGGGGGCGGGCACCGGGGAGCTGTTTTTT. It yields the protein CASSVFAGAGTGELFF.

This clone is classed as medium-sized (0.01 to 0.1%). Distinct nucleotide sequences in the sample also encode this CDR3. This chain uses TRBV7-9 with TRBJ2-7; D is unresolved. V was shortened by 1 base and J by 3 bases, with 7 bases between the two germline ends. Germline lookup yields CDR1 SEHNR and CDR2 FQNEAQ (reference sequence). The CDR3 is 13 amino acids. CDR3 sequence: CASSLGLNYEQYF. The CDR3 DNA sequence: TGTGCCAGCAGCTTAGGACTTAACTACGAGCAGTACTTC.

The genes are TRBV4-1 and TRBJ2-5; weak D call: TRBD2 (6 bases). The CDR3 is made up of 17 amino acids. With 0 bases removed from V and 3 bases from J, the gap between germline ends came to 17 bases. CDR1 and CDR2 (germline): MGHRA, YSYEKL. The DNA of the CDR3 is TGCGCCAGCAGCCAAGATATAGTCGGGAGAAGGGAAGAGACCCAGTACTTC. Protein product: CASSQDIVGRREETQYF.

This clone has a handful of counts. The rearrangement joins TRBV7-9 to TRBJ2-1; TRBD2 agrees at 16 bases. Germline trimming cut 5 bases from V and 2 bases from J; bases unmatched to any gene: 6. This CDR3 comprises 18 residues. Germline CDR1 SEHNR, CDR2 FQNEAQ (reference sequence). The CDR3 sequence is CASSPVGLAGGAYNEQFF. CDR3 DNA sequence: TGTGCCAGCAGCCCGGTGGGACTAGCGGGAGGGGCCTACAATGAGCAGTTCTTC.

This chain connects TRBV19 to TRBJ2-7, with TRBD2 identical over 13 bases. V dropped 3 bases and J dropped 6; count of bases not matched to a gene: 8. The germline V gene encodes CDR1 LNHDA and CDR2 SQIVND (reference sequence). The CDR3 is 16 amino acids. The CDR3 sequence: CASSILLAGGPVEQYF. The CDR3 DNA is TGTGCCAGTAGTATCCTACTAGCGGGAGGGCCCGTCGAGCAGTACTTC.

This chain connects TRBV5-8 to TRBJ1-6; D call uncertain. The ends were cut back, 4 bases at V and 7 bases at J, with 15 bases in the middle. The V gene's germline CDR1 is SGHTS and CDR2 YDEGEE. There are 15 residues in the CDR3. The CDR3 bases are TGTGCCAGCAGCCAAGATTGGGGTCAGAATTCACCCCTCCACTTT. Translation gives CASSQDWGQNSPLHF.

The CDR3 DNA sequence: TGCGCCAGCAGCCAACTTGGGACTTTTGAGCAGTTCTTC. This codes for CASSQLGTFEQFF. J is TRBJ2-1 and V is TRBV4-1, with D maybe TRBD2 (6 bases). Germline lookup yields CDR1 MGHRA and CDR2 YSYEKL. The length of the CDR3 is 13 residues. V lost 2 bases and J 9 bases, leaving 11 bases between the germline ends.

The table lists this clone with a count of one. The chain uses TRBV27 and TRBJ2-7, with a tentative D call TRBD2 (6 bases). The CDR3 runs to 14 residues. Trimming pared 6 bases from V and 3 bases from J, leaving 15 bases between. Germline CDR1 and CDR2: MNHEY and SMNVEV (reference sequence). CDR3 DNA sequence: TGTGCCAGCAGGATCCGGGAGCAACACTACGAGCAGTACTTC. Residues: CASRIREQHYEQYF.

This chain joins TRBV27 and TRBJ2-7; TRBD1 matches at 9 bases. V lost 5 bases, J lost 2 bases, and 4 bases stayed unmatched. There are 14 residues in the CDR3. The germline V gene encodes CDR1 MNHEY and CDR2 SMNVEV (reference sequence). In DNA form, the CDR3 reads TGTGCCAGCAGTACCCGACAGGGGGCCTACGAGCAGTACTTC. Residues: CASSTRQGAYEQYF.

This clone was recorded once. This sequence joins TRBV6-1 and TRBJ1-5; 9 bases are shared with TRBD1. The germline CDR1 and CDR2 sequences are MNHNS and SASEGT. This CDR3 is built from 15 residues. The junction had 6 bases not matched to a gene; V was cut back by 7 bases and J by 2 bases. The CDR3 DNA reads TGTGCCAGCATTACAGGGGGCGTAGGCAATCAGCCCCAGCATTTT. As protein: CASITGGVGNQPQHF.

This clone is a singleton in its sample. The chain joins TRBV5-5 to TRBJ2-7, with TRBD1 identical over 10 bases. Germline trimming cut 4 bases from V and 0 bases from J; bases unmatched to any gene: 4. The CDR3 covers 15 residues. From germline, CDR1 is SGHKS and CDR2 YYEKEE (reference sequence). CDR3 sequence reads: CASSRDRGISYEQYF. CDR3 DNA: TGTGCCAGCAGCCGGGACAGGGGTATCTCCTACGAGCAGTACTTC.

This chain links TRBV5-1 with TRBJ2-2; D may correspond to TRBD1 or TRBD2 (5 bases each). The V end lost 5 bases, the J end lost 3 bases, and 14 bases lay between the germline ends. The CDR3 sequence is 15 residues long. The germline gives CDR1 SGHRS, CDR2 YFSETQ. As DNA, the CDR3 is TGCGCCAGCAGTACCGGGACGGCCTACACCGGGGAGCTGTTTTTT. This gives the protein CASSTGTAYTGELFF.

The rearrangement links TRBV4-2 to TRBJ2-3; 11 bases match TRBD2. CDR1 LGHNA and CDR2 YNFKEQ come from the germline V gene. V lost 0 bases to trimming and J lost 5 bases; unmatched junction nucleotides: 7. The CDR3 consists of 17 residues. CDR3 coding DNA: TGTGCCAGCAGCCAAGATGGGGGGACTAGCGGTGAAGATACGCAGTATTTT. It is translated as CASSQDGGTSGEDTQYF.